This TCR beta chain was identified during a study of CD8+ T cells in alopecia areata. Note on this clone: The limits of the CDR3 on the DNA are not certain, so only TCRdb's listed CDR3 is given.

The authors extracted RNA and reverse transcribed it into cDNA as the sequencing template. Sequenced by immunoSEQ multiplex PCR; TCRdb stores in-frame clones only, minus some. The sample records over 150,000 clones, approximately 60% being singletons. Treatment denoted: oral pan-JAK inhibitor, 5-10 mg twice daily. A total of 14 residues make up the CDR3, ends included. Germline assignment: CDR1 GTSNPN and CDR2 SVGIG (reference sequence). This TCR derives from a human donor with alopecia areata. The J gene is TRBJ1-6, the V gene TRBV30. The sample was CD4+ T cells sorted from blood, taken at week 24, from a patient treated with tofacitinib. This chain's CDR3 is CAWSVLRGRLALHF.